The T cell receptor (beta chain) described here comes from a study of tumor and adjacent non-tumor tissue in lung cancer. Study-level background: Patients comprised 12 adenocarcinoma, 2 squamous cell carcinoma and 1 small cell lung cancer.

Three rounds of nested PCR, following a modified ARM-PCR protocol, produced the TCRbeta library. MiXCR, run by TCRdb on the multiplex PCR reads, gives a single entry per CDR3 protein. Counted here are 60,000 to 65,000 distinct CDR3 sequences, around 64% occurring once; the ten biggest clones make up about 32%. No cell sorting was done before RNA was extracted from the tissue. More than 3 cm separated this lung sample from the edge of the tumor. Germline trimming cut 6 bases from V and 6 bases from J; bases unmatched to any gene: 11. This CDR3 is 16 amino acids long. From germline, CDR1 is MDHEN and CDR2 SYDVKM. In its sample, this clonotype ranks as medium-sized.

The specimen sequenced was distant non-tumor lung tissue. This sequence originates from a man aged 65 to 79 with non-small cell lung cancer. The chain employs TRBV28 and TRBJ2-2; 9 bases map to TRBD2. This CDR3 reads CASRYSGSGGSGELFF. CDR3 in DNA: TGTGCCAGCAGATATAGCGGGAGTGGAGGATCCGGGGAGCTGTTTTTT.